This TCR beta chain was identified during a study of neoadjuvant anti-PD-1 for oral cavity cancer. Study findings and constraints: Pretreatment Treg/Th17 ratio correlated inversely with post-treatment tumor clonality.

The time point was: after neoadjuvant nivolumab, at surgical resection. Points on this clone: What it binds is unknown.

Produced via immunoSEQ multiplex PCR; TCRdb's table is partial and in-frame only. Of roughly 14,000 clones detected, approximately 77% appear once; the ten largest clones hold 2% to 2.5%. The sequence was obtained from a person between 35 and 79 years old with oral cavity squamous cell carcinoma. The material was PBMCs, obtained after nivolumab (anti-PD-1) treatment.

This chain's CDR3 is CASSRSGGSDTGELFF. In DNA, the CDR3 is TGCGCCAGCAGCCGTTCGGGGGGTTCTGACACCGGGGAGCTGTTTTTT. The rearrangement uses TRBV5-1 and TRBJ2-2, with 7 bases aligning to TRBD2. Trimming cost V 4 bases and J 3 bases; bases outside gene matches: 9. CDR3 size: 16 residues. Germline CDR1 reads SGHRS; CDR2 reads YFSETQ.